Listed here are 14 T cell receptor beta chains from one sample, sequenced in a study of CD8 T cells in Susac syndrome. With random hexamers, roughly 0.45 to 1 ug RNA was reverse transcribed. TCRdb reprocessed the immunoSEQ multiplex PCR reads with MiXCR, giving one entry per CDR3 protein. The sample gives about 200,000 distinct CDR3 sequences, approximately 95% of which show up once; 0.082% is in the top ten. The sequencing input was CD4+ T cells from PBMCs. The receptors were sampled from a human donor with multiple sclerosis.

This clonotype has only a few counts. V and J are TRBV29-1 and TRBJ2-1, with 10 positions matching TRBD1. CDR3 length equals 13 residues. The germline gives CDR1 SQVTM, CDR2 ANQGSEA. V shed 4 bases and J 5 bases; nucleotides not matched to a gene: 2. The chain's CDR3 is CSVGQGANNEQFF. The CDR3, as DNA: TGCAGCGTTGGACAGGGGGCTAACAATGAGCAGTTCTTC.

The V gene is TRBV20-1, the J gene TRBJ2-5, with 10 bases matching TRBD2. Germline values: CDR1 DFQATT, CDR2 SNEGSKA (reference sequence). This CDR3 has 14 residues. V was clipped by 5 bases and J by 5 bases; unmatched bases: 8. CDR3 in amino acids: CSAYQRGGIETQYF. CDR3 coding DNA: TGCAGTGCTTATCAGCGGGGGGGCATCGAGACCCAGTACTTC.

The chain has TRBV20-1 and TRBJ1-1, with D possibly TRBD1 on 6 matching bases. Germline CDR1 reads DFQATT; CDR2 reads SNEGSKA (reference sequence). Trimming shortened V by 0 bases and J by 4 bases, and 15 bases separated the two germline ends. CDR3 length: 15 residues. The CDR3 bases are TGCAGTGCTAGAGACCCCTCAGGGGTGGGCACTGAAGCTTTCTTT. Translation gives CSARDPSGVGTEAFF.

This clonotype was observed a few times. This sequence joins TRBV12-3 or TRBV12-4 and TRBJ2-2; no definite D call. V shed 6 bases and J shed 4 bases, with 3 bases lying between them. The CDR3 is 11 amino acids. The CDR3 loop is CASRSTGELFF. In nucleotides, the CDR3 is TGTGCCAGCAGGAGCACCGGGGAGCTGTTTTTT.

This clonotype is a singleton in its sample. The CDR3 sequence is CSAATDRGPGYTF. The CDR3 DNA is TGCAGTGCGGCGACTGACAGGGGGCCTGGCTACACCTTC. This rearrangement joins TRBV20-1 to TRBJ1-2; 10 nucleotides agree with TRBD1. Trimming took 6 bases from V and 7 from J; bases not matched to a gene: 8. CDR3 length: 13 residues. Germline-derived CDR1 and CDR2 are DFQATT and SNEGSKA (reference sequence).

This chain links TRBV7-6 with TRBJ2-1; D possibly corresponds to TRBD1 (5 bases). The length of the CDR3 is 16 residues. CDR1 and CDR2 from the germline V gene are SGHVS and FNYEAQ. Trimming pared 4 bases from V and 9 bases from J, leaving 22 bases between. The CDR3 region has the DNA TGTGCCAGCAGCTCCGCCTTGAGTCAGGGTGAGACTGAGCAGTTCTTC. Translation gives CASSSALSQGETEQFF.

V gene TRBV30 combines with J gene TRBJ1-2; D remains unclear. There are 11 residues in the CDR3. The germline gives CDR1 GTSNPN, CDR2 SVGIG (reference sequence). As DNA, the CDR3 is TGTGTCACCCTTTTTAACTATGGCTACACCTTC. Encoded protein: CVTLFNYGYTF.

This sequence joins TRBV27 and TRBJ2-3; 10 bases match TRBD1. Losses at the gene ends were 5 bases for V and 9 bases for J; bases not matched to a gene: 8. Germline V gene data show CDR1 as MNHEY and CDR2 as SMNVEV (reference sequence). This CDR3 comprises 14 residues. The CDR3, as DNA: TGTGCCAGCAGTACCGGGACAGGGGTCAGGACGCAGTATTTT. It yields the protein CASSTGTGVRTQYF.

The chain couples TRBV29-1 to TRBJ2-1, with D maybe TRBD1 (6 bases). The CDR3 has 16 residues. Trimming removed 5 bases at V and 0 bases at J, with 17 bases between. Germline V lookup: CDR1 SQVTM, CDR2 ANQGSEA. The CDR3: CSVPGAFAGSYNEQFF. DNA of the CDR3: TGCAGCGTTCCAGGGGCGTTCGCCGGCTCCTACAATGAGCAGTTCTTC.

The gene calls are TRBV9 and TRBJ2-2; TRBD1 matches 8 bases. This CDR3 has 15 residues. The germline gives CDR1 SGDLS, CDR2 YYNGEE. Unmatched junction bases numbered 7, after V lost 3 bases and J lost 6 bases. Written as DNA, the CDR3 is TGTGCCAGCAGCGCGGGACAGGCGTCGGCCGGGGAGCTGTTTTTT. Encoded protein: CASSAGQASAGELFF.

This chain uses TRBV4-2 with TRBJ1-5; 7 nucleotides line up with TRBD1. CDR1 is LGHNA and CDR2 is YNFKEQ in the germline V gene. CDR3 length: 14 residues. The J segment lost 7 bases and the V segment lost 4 bases, leaving 7 bases of the junction unmatched. The DNA for the CDR3 is TGTGCCAGCAGCCGAGACAGGGTGGGGCAGCCCCAGCATTTT. This translates into CASSRDRVGQPQHF.

The V call is TRBV12-3 or TRBV12-4, the J call TRBJ1-6; 7 nucleotides align to TRBD1. V gave up 5 bases and J gave up 5 bases; unmatched junction bases: 3. CDR3 length equals 14 residues. The chain's CDR3 is CASSAGTDNSPLHF. The CDR3 DNA sequence: TGTGCCAGCAGTGCCGGGACAGATAATTCACCCCTCCACTTT.

The chain recombines TRBV2 with TRBJ2-3; TRBD1 agrees at 7 bases. Germline V gene lookup returns CDR1 SNHLY and CDR2 FYNNEI. V shed 6 bases and J 6 bases; nucleotides not matched to a gene: 9. The CDR3 length is 14 residues. The CDR3 sequence: CASSVQGYGDTQYF. In DNA form, the CDR3 reads TGTGCCAGCAGCGTACAGGGGTATGGGGATACGCAGTATTTT.

This clonotype was recorded only once. The CDR3: CSVQARGGPDTQYF. Written as DNA, the CDR3 is TGCAGTGTCCAGGCCCGGGGGGGCCCAGATACGCAGTATTTT. This rearrangement joins TRBV20-1 to TRBJ2-3; 8 positions match TRBD2. Germline V gene lookup returns CDR1 DFQATT and CDR2 SNEGSKA (reference sequence). The junction had 10 bases not matched to a gene; V was cut back by 7 bases and J by 4 bases. CDR3 length: 14 residues.